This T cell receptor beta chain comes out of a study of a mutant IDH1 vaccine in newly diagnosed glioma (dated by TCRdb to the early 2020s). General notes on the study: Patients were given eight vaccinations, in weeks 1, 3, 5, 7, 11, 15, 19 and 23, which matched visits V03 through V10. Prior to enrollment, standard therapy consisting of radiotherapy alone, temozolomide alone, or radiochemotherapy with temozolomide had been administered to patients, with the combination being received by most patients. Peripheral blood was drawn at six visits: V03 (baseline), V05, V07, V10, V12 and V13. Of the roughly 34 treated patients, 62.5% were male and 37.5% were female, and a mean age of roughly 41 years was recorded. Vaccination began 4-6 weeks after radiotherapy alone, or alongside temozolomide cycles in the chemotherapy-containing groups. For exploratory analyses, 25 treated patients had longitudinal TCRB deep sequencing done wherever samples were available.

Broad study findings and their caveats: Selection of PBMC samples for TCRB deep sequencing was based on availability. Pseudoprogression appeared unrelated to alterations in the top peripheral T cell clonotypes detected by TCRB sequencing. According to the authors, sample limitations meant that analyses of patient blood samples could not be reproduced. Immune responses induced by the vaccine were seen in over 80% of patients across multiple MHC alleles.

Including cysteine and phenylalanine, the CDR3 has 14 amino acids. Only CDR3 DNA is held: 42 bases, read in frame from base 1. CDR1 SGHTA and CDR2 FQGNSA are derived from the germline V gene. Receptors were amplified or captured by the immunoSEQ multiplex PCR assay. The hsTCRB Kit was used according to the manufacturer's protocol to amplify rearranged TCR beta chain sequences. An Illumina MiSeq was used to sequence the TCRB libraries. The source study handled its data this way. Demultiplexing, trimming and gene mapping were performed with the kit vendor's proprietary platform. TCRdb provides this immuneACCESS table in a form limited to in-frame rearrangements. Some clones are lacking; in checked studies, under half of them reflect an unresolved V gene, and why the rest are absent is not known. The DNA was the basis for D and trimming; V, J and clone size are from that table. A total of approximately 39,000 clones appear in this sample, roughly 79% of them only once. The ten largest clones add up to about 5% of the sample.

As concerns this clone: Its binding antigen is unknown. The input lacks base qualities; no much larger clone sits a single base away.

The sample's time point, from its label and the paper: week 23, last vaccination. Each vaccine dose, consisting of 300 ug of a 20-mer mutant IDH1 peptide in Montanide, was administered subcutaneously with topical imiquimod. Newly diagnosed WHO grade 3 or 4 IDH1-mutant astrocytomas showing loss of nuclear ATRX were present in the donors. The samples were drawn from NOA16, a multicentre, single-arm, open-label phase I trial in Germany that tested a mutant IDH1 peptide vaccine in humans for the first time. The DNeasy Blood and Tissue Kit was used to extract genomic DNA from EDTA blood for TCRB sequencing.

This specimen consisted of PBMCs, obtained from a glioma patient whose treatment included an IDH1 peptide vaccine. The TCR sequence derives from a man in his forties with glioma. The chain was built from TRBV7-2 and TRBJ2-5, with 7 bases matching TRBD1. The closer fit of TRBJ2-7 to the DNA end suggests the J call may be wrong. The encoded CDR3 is CASSFRDRPYEQYF. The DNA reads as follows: TGTGCCAGCAGCTTCCGGGACAGACCCTACGAGCAGTACTTC.